Listed here are 17 T cell receptor beta chains from one sample, sequenced in a study of cytomegalovirus exposure and HLA in healthy donors. The PCR used 60 Vbeta and 13 Jbeta primers. Using immunoSEQ multiplex PCR, the repertoire was profiled, and TCRdb retains in-frame clones only, with some absent. The sample lists roughly 200,000 clones, over 60% occurring once. Sequences were obtained from PBMCs. The receptor source for this set is a man aged 35 to 55 in good health and CMV-seronegative.

This clone was seen just once. The chain has TRBV5-5 and TRBJ1-3; the D is unclear. CDR1 SGHKS and CDR2 YYEKEE come from the germline V gene (reference sequence). V was trimmed by 4 bases and J by 2 bases, leaving 13 bases between them. This CDR3 region has 15 residues. The chain's CDR3 is CASSPAAATGNTIYF. The CDR3 nucleotides read TGTGCCAGCAGCCCCGCGGCCGCAACTGGAAACACCATATATTTT.

The rearrangement uses TRBV5-4 and TRBJ1-2; no clear D gene. V lost 4 bases and J 5 bases, leaving 12 bases between the germline ends. The CDR3 has 13 residues. CDR1 and CDR2 from the germline V gene are SGHNT and YYREEE (reference sequence). For the CDR3, the DNA is TGTGCCAGCAGCCCGGGAAGTTTATATGGCTACACCTTC. This encodes CASSPGSLYGYTF.

This rearrangement joins TRBV5-6 to TRBJ2-1; 11 nucleotides match TRBD2. The length of the CDR3 is 15 residues. Germline CDR1 reads SGHDT; CDR2 reads YYEEEE. V lost 5 bases, J lost 9 bases, and 10 bases stayed unmatched. CDR3: CASRELAGEGLEQFF. The CDR3 DNA follows: TGTGCCAGCAGAGAACTAGCGGGAGAAGGTCTTGAGCAGTTCTTC.

In this sample, this clone turned up once. This chain uses TRBV6-5 with TRBJ2-2; TRBD1 aligns across 7 bases. The ends lost 6 bases at V and 7 bases at J; junction bases unmatched: 5. The CDR3 has 13 residues. Germline assignment: CDR1 MNHEY and CDR2 SVGAGI. The CDR3 DNA follows: TGTGCCAGCAGCACCGACAGGGTCGGGGAGCTGTTTTTT. Amino acid sequence: CASSTDRVGELFF.

The chain has TRBV19 and TRBJ1-1; TRBD1 aligns across 7 bases. Germline CDR1 reads LNHDA; CDR2 reads SQIVND (reference sequence). J lost 2 bases, V lost 6 bases, and 3 bases had no gene match. The CDR3 totals 13 residues. CDR3 region: CASRWDRNTEAFF. CDR3 in DNA: TGTGCCAGTAGGTGGGACAGAAACACTGAAGCTTTCTTT.

The chain combines TRBV7-8 with TRBJ1-1; no firm D call. Germline V gene lookup returns CDR1 SGHVS and CDR2 FQNEAQ. The CDR3 runs 13 residues. V lost 4 bases and J lost 4, with 10 bases in between. DNA for the CDR3: TGTGCCAGCAGCTCTACCCGGGGCACTGAAGCTTTCTTT. This translates into CASSSTRGTEAFF.

The chain uses TRBV6-1 and TRBJ2-7; 8 bases are a match to TRBD1. The CDR3 loop spans 15 amino acids. V lost 4 bases and J lost 1; bases outside the gene matches: 6. CDR1 and CDR2 (germline): MNHNS, SASEGT. DNA of the CDR3: TGTGCCAGCAGTGCCCAAGGGACAGGTTCCTACGAGCAGTACTTC. Its translation is CASSAQGTGSYEQYF.

This rearrangement joins TRBV27 to TRBJ1-1, with 8 bases that match TRBD1. The ends lost 7 bases at V and 1 base at J; junction bases unmatched: 11. Germline-derived CDR1 and CDR2 are MNHEY and SMNVEV (reference sequence). The CDR3 runs to 16 residues. CDR3 nucleotides: TGTGCCAGCACTTCCAAAGCGGACAGGGCGAACACTGAAGCTTTCTTT. Its protein product is CASTSKADRANTEAFF.

A single count supports this clone. This chain uses TRBV18 with TRBJ2-3; maybe TRBD1 (5 bases). The CDR3 has 16 amino acids. From germline, CDR1 is KGHSH and CDR2 LQKENI. Trimming left V 3 bases short and J 0 bases short, with 13 bases between. CDR3 loop: CASSPATGPSTDTQYF. DNA of the CDR3: TGTGCCAGCTCACCGGCCACAGGACCCAGCACAGATACGCAGTATTTT.

This clone occurred a few times. V and J are TRBV7-2 and TRBJ2-1; 9 bases match TRBD2. The V gene's germline CDR1 is SGHTA and CDR2 FQGNSA. The CDR3 runs to 15 residues. V dropped 4 bases and J dropped 7; count of bases not matched to a gene: 8. The CDR3 bases are TGTGCCAGCAGCTGGAGGCTAGCGGGGCGGAATGAGCAGTTCTTC. Protein sequence: CASSWRLAGRNEQFF.

The chain carries TRBV13 and TRBJ2-7, with a possible D match to TRBD2 (6 bases). The V gene lost 0 bases and the J gene lost 2 bases, with 8 bases spanning the gap. The germline gives CDR1 PRHDT, CDR2 FYEKMQ (reference sequence). This CDR3 has 14 amino acids. The DNA for the CDR3 is TGTGCCAGCAGCTTAGGCCGGACTACCTACGAGCAGTACTTC. As protein: CASSLGRTTYEQYF.

This chain links TRBV5-1 with TRBJ2-7, with TRBD1 matching 10 bases. The germline V gene has CDR1 SGHRS and CDR2 YFSETQ. Trimming at V came to 0 bases and at J to 5 bases, leaving 2 bases not matched to a gene. This CDR3 is built from 14 residues. The CDR3 DNA sequence: TGCGCCAGCAGCTTGGCTGGACAGGGGGACGAGCAGTACTTC. It encodes CASSLAGQGDEQYF.

The CDR3 loop is CASSLDLGHEQYF. The CDR3 DNA reads TGTGCCAGCAGTTTAGATCTGGGCCACGAGCAGTACTTC. The V call is TRBV27, the J call TRBJ2-7; no clear D. The V end lost 2 bases, the J end lost 5 bases, and 10 bases lay between the germline ends. The CDR3 runs to 13 residues. Germline lookup yields CDR1 MNHEY and CDR2 SMNVEV (reference sequence).

The chain recombines TRBV29-1 with TRBJ2-7; 9 positions match TRBD1. CDR1 is SQVTM and CDR2 is ANQGSEA in the germline V gene. The J segment lost 0 bases and the V segment lost 4 bases, leaving 4 bases of the junction unmatched. The CDR3 has 14 amino acids. CDR3 loop: CSVVKGQGSYEQYF. In nucleotides, the CDR3 is TGCAGCGTTGTTAAGGGACAGGGCTCCTACGAGCAGTACTTC.

This rearrangement joins TRBV4-2 to TRBJ2-5; 7 bases match TRBD2. TRBJ2-7 explains the end of the DNA better; the J call may be wrong. The CDR3 has 17 residues. Per germline, CDR1 LGHNA and CDR2 YNFKEQ. CDR3 in DNA: TGTGCCAGCAGCCAAGATGCGGGCGGGGGTAGCTCCTACGAGCAGTACTTC. This sequence encodes CASSQDAGGGSSYEQYF.

The rearrangement uses TRBV7-8 and TRBJ1-1; D remains unclear. The CDR3 covers 17 residues. The V end lost 3 bases, the J end lost 0 bases, and 17 bases lay between the germline ends. CDR1 is SGHVS, CDR2 FQNEAQ, per germline. The CDR3 DNA reads as TGTGCCAGCAGCTTGGTAAGGCGGGGATTCATGAACACTGAAGCTTTCTTT. Encoded protein: CASSLVRRGFMNTEAFF.

This clone was seen just once. The rearrangement joins TRBV6-6 to TRBJ1-5; the D is unclear. This CDR3 spans 13 amino acids. The ends were cut back, 2 bases at V and 3 bases at J, with 5 bases in the middle. The germline CDR1 and CDR2 sequences are MNHNY and SVGAGI (reference sequence). The CDR3 nucleotides are TGTGCCAGCAGTTACGAGGCCAATCAGCCCCAGCATTTT. Translating it yields CASSYEANQPQHF.